This T cell receptor (beta chain) was captured by sequencing in a study of T cell responses to AZD1222 COVID-19 vaccine. General study results and limits: Most donors were white British, females outnumbered males, and clonal diversity was possibly underestimated. The study found Spike-specific TCR breadth and depth rose after two AZD1222 doses.

CDR1 LGHDT and CDR2 YNNKEL come from the germline V gene (reference sequence). The junction had 5 bases not matched to a gene; V was cut back by 0 bases and J by 2 bases. The CDR3 loop spans 16 amino acids. The data were produced by immunoSEQ multiplex PCR, yet TCRdb's version contains in-frame clones alone and is incomplete. The sample shows about 100,000 clones, about 85% of them seen only once. This clone was detected only a few times. Its specificity is unknown. The sequences come from peripheral blood, collected 28 days after the second AZD1222 dose. The sequence derives from an adult who received the AZD1222 COVID-19 vaccine. V gene TRBV3-1 (or the pseudogene TRBV3-2) combines with J gene TRBJ1-1; 8 bases agree with TRBD1. The CDR3 here is CASSQDPAGGNTEAFF. The CDR3 DNA is TGTGCCAGCAGCCAAGATCCGGCAGGGGGCAACACTGAAGCTTTCTTT.